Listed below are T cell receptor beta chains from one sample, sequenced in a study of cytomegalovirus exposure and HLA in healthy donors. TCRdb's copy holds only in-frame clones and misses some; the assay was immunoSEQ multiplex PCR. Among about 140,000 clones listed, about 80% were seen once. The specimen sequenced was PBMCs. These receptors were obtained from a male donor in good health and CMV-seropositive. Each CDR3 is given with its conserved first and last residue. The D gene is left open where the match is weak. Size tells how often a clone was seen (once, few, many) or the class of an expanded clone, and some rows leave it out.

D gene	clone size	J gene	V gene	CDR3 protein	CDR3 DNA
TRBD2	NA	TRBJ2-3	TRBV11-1	CASTRAGAFTDTQYF	TGTGCCAGCACCCGAGCGGGGGCCTTCACAGATACGCAGTATTTT
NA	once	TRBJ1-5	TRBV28	CASSLTVHSNQPQHF	TGTGCCAGCAGTTTAACGGTCCATAGCAATCAGCCCCAGCATTTT
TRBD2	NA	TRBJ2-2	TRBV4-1	CASSQEQRGPSTGELFF	TGCGCCAGCAGCCAAGAGCAGCGGGGGCCCTCCACCGGGGAGCTGTTTTTT
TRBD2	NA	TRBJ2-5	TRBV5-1	CASSTALAGAQETQYF	TGCGCCAGCAGCACCGCCCTAGCGGGGGCTCAAGAGACCCAGTACTTC
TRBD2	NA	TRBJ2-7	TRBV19	CASMDSGGTYEQYF	TGTGCCAGTATGGATAGCGGGGGGACCTACGAGCAGTACTTC
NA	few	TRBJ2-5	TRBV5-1	CASSSGQETQYF	TGCGCCAGCTCAAGCGGCCAAGAGACCCAGTACTTC
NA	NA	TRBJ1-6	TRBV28	CASTGQAYNSPLHF	TGTGCCAGCACCGGCCAGGCCTATAATTCACCCCTCCACTTT
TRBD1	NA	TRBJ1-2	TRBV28	CASRTGTGDLRGYTF	TGTGCCAGCAGGACCGGGACAGGTGACCTTAGAGGCTACACCTTC
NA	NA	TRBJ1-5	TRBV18	CASSPYRDEQPQHF	TGTGCCAGCTCACCGTACAGGGATGAACAGCCCCAGCATTTT
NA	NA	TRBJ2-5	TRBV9	CASSGRYQETQYF	TGTGCCAGCAGCGGGAGGTACCAAGAGACCCAGTACTTC
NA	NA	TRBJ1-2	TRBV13	CASSPSDRNYGYTF	TGTGCCAGCAGTCCCTCAGACAGGAACTATGGCTACACCTTC
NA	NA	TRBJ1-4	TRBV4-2	CASSLEYTATNEKLFF	TGTGCCAGCAGCCTAGAGTACACAGCAACTAATGAAAAACTGTTTTTT
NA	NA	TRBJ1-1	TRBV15	CATSRGGRDTEAFF	TGTGCCACCAGCAGAGGCGGCAGGGACACTGAAGCTTTCTTT
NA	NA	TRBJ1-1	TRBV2	CASRVTLNTEAFF	TGTGCCAGCAGGGTGACATTGAACACTGAAGCTTTCTTT
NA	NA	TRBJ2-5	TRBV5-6	CASRAGAQETQYF	TGTGCCAGCAGGGCGGGGGCCCAAGAGACCCAGTACTTC
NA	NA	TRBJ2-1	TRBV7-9	CSSSLGTKMIFF	TGTTCCAGCAGCTTGGGTACTAAAATGATTTTCTTC
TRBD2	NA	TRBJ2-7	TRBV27	CASSSRGTSVSLGYEQYF	TGTGCCAGCAGTTCCCGGGGGACTAGCGTCTCTTTGGGCTACGAGCAGTACTTC
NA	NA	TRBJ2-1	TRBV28	CASSLVAAVSGEQFF	TGTGCCAGCAGTTTGGTAGCGGCCGTCTCAGGTGAGCAGTTCTTC
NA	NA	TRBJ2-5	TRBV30	CAWSQGGQETQYF	TGTGCCTGGAGCCAAGGGGGACAAGAGACCCAGTACTTC
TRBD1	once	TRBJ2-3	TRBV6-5	CASSPQGATDTQYF	TGTGCCAGCAGCCCACAGGGGGCCACAGATACGCAGTATTTT
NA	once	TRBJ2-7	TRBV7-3	CASSFKGDSYEQYF	TGTGCCAGCAGCTTTAAGGGGGACTCCTACGAGCAGTACTTC
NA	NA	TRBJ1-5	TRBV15	CATSSRDTPNQPQHF	TGTGCCACCAGCAGCCGGGACACGCCAAATCAGCCCCAGCATTTT
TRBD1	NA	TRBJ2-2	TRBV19	CASSIAGDREPYTGELFF	TGTGCCAGTAGTATAGCCGGGGACAGGGAGCCCTACACCGGGGAGCTGTTTTTT
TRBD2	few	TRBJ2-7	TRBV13	CASSYMAGGPYEQYF	TGTGCCAGCAGCTACATGGCGGGAGGGCCCTACGAGCAGTACTTC
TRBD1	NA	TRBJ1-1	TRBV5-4	CASGTVKPEAFF	TGTGCCAGCGGGACAGTTAAACCTGAAGCTTTCTTT
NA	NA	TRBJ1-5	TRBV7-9	CASTGPNQPQHF	TGTGCCAGCACAGGGCCCAATCAGCCCCAGCATTTT
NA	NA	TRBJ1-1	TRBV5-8	CASSLWETEAFF	TGTGCCAGCAGCTTGTGGGAGACTGAAGCTTTCTTT
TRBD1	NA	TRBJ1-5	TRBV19	CASSIRDRANQPQHF	TGTGCCAGTAGTATACGGGACAGGGCCAATCAGCCCCAGCATTTT
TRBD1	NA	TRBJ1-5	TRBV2	CASSEVIQGAGQPQHF	TGTGCCAGCAGTGAAGTGATACAGGGGGCAGGGCAGCCCCAGCATTTT
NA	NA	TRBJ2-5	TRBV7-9	CASSLGAQETQYF	TGTGCCAGCAGCTTAGGAGCCCAAGAGACCCAGTACTTC
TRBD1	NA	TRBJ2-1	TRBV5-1	CASSLGGTVPSYNEQFF	TGCGCCAGCAGCCTAGGGGGCACCGTTCCCTCCTACAATGAGCAGTTCTTC
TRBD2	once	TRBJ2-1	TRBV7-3	CASSLTREVDNEQFF	TGTGCCAGCAGCTTAACGCGGGAGGTTGACAATGAGCAGTTCTTC
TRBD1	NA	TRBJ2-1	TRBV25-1	CASSENTGRGHNNEQFF	TGTGCCAGCAGTGAAAACACAGGCAGGGGGCATAACAATGAGCAGTTCTTC
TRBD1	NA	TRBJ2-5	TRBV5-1	CASSKGGEETQYF	TGCGCCAGCAGCAAAGGGGGCGAGGAGACCCAGTACTTC
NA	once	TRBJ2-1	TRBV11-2	CASTEQEYNEQFF	TGTGCCAGCACCGAACAGGAGTACAATGAGCAGTTCTTC
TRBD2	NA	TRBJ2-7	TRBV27	CASSPISGRFSYEQYF	TGTGCCAGCAGCCCTATTAGCGGGAGGTTCTCCTACGAGCAGTACTTC
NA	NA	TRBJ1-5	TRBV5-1	CATGIPGNAQPQHF	TGCGCCACCGGAATCCCGGGGAATGCTCAGCCCCAGCATTTT